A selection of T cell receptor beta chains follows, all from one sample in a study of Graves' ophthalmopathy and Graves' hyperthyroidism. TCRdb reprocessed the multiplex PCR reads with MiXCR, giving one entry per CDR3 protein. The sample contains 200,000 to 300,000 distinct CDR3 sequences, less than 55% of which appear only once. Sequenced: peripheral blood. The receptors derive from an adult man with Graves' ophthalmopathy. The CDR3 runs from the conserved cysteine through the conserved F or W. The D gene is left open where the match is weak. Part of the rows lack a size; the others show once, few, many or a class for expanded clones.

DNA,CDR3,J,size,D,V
TGTGCCAGCAGCCTCGGGGGTGGGGCCCCTTCTGGAAACACCATATATTTT,CASSLGGGAPSGNTIYF,TRBJ1-3,-,-,TRBV7-2
TGTGCCAGTAGTATGGGTGCAGGGAAAAGGAGCCAGCCCCAGCATTTT,CASSMGAGKRSQPQHF,TRBJ1-5,few,-,TRBV19
TGCGCCAGCCGACCGGGACAGGGCCCCTACGAGCAGTACTTC,CASRPGQGPYEQYF,TRBJ2-7,-,TRBD1,TRBV5-1
TGTGCCAGCACCCAAAGGGCAGGGAACACTGAAGCTTTCTTT,CASTQRAGNTEAFF,TRBJ1-1,-,-,TRBV12-3/TRBV12-4
TGTGCCAGCAGTAGACAGGCATTCAATCAGCCCCAGCATTTT,CASSRQAFNQPQHF,TRBJ1-5,many,-,TRBV2
TGTGCCAGCAGCTTAGGCGGCATACAGGGTTTCACTGAAGCTTTCTTT,CASSLGGIQGFTEAFF,TRBJ1-1,-,-,TRBV7-9
TGTGCCATCAGCTGGGGGCAGGACACTGAAGCTTTCTTT,CAISWGQDTEAFF,TRBJ1-1,few,-,TRBV10-3
TGTGCCAGCATATTAAGGGACAGGGGGAGCGAGCAGTACTTC,CASILRDRGSEQYF,TRBJ2-7,-,TRBD1,TRBV12-3/TRBV12-4
TGTGCCAGCAGCTTAGCCAGTCCTCAAAATTCACCCCTCCACTTT,CASSLASPQNSPLHF,TRBJ1-6,few,-,TRBV7-2
TGTGCCTGGAGTGTAATGGCGAGGAGAACTGAAGCTTTCTTT,CAWSVMARRTEAFF,TRBJ1-1,-,-,TRBV30
TGTGCCAGCAGTGAAGCAGGGGTAGGCTACACCTTC,CASSEAGVGYTF,TRBJ1-2,-,-,TRBV10-1
TGTGCCACCAGCAGAGATAGGGGTAAAGACGAGCAGTACTTC,CATSRDRGKDEQYF,TRBJ2-7,-,-,TRBV15